This T cell receptor (beta chain) was recovered during a study of control samples from healthy donors and cancer patients. TCRdb's table, derived via immunoSEQ multiplex PCR, lists solely in-frame clones and lacks some. The sample consists of more than 85,000 clones, 92% of them appearing once. The sequenced sample consisted of blood. The origin of this receptor is a young woman in good health.

The CDR3 DNA follows: TGCGCCAGCCGTAGTTTACAGGGTTACAATGAGCAGTTCTTC. Translation gives CASRSLQGYNEQFF. V usage is TRBV5-1 and J usage is TRBJ2-1, with D maybe TRBD1 (6 bases). CDR1 is SGHRS and CDR2 is YFSETQ in the germline V gene. Trimming pared 7 bases from V and 4 bases from J, leaving 15 bases between. This CDR3 region has 14 residues.